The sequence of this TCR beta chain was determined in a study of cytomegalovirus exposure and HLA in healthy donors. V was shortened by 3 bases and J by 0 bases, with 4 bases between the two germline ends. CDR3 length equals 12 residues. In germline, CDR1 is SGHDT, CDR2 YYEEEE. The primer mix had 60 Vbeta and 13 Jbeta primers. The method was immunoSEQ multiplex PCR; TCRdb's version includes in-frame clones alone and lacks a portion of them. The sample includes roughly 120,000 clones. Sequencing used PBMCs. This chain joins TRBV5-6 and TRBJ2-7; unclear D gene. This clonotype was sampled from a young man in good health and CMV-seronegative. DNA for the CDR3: TGTGCCAGCAGCTGGAGCTCCTACGAGCAGTACTTC. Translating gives CASSWSSYEQYF. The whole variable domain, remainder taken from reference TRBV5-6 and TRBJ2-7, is DAGVTQSPTHLIKTRGQQVTLRCSPKSGHDTVSWYQQALGQGPQFIFQYYEEEERQRGNFPDRFSGHQFPNYSSELNVNALLLGDSALYLCASSWSSYEQYFGPGTRLTVT.